This passage covers 7 T cell receptor beta chains from one sample sequenced in a study of response to subunit inactivated influenza vaccine. TCRdb reprocessed the RT-PCR reads with MiXCR, giving one entry per CDR3 protein. The sample lists approximately 170,000 distinct CDR3 sequences, less than 15% occurring once. These data are also associated with another study on T cells expressing NK-cell markers. As reported in that work: Making the TCR beta cDNA relied on 5'RACE template switching with UMIs.

Specimen: CD8+ T cells sorted from PBMCs, collected about 12 days after vaccination. These receptors came from a man aged 50-60 years who received an inactivated influenza vaccine.

Ten or more counts support this clonotype. The chain recombines TRBV20-1 with TRBJ1-1, with D perhaps TRBD1 (6 bases). There are 14 residues in the CDR3. From germline, CDR1 is DFQATT and CDR2 SNEGSKA (reference sequence). With 1 base removed from V and 5 bases from J, the gap between germline ends came to 14 bases. For the CDR3, the DNA is TGCAGTGCTAGAGTTATGGGCAGGGGAACTGAAGCTTTCTTT. Protein product: CSARVMGRGTEAFF.

In this sample, this clonotype turned up many times. The chain employs TRBV9 and TRBJ2-2, with 8 bases aligning to TRBD2. Germline V gene lookup returns CDR1 SGDLS and CDR2 YYNGEE. After removal of 3 bases from V and 7 bases from J, the junction contained 11 bases not matched to a gene. This CDR3 contains 16 residues. The CDR3 DNA sequence: TGTGCCAGCAGCGGTATGAGCGGGAGTCGATTCGGGGAGCTGTTTTTT. Protein: CASSGMSGSRFGELFF.

This clonotype came up a few times. The J gene is TRBJ2-5, the V gene TRBV6-2 or TRBV6-3; perhaps TRBD1 as D (5 bases). Germline V CDR1 and CDR2: MNHEY, SVGEGT. V dropped 6 bases and J dropped 4 bases, with 15 bases sitting between them. This CDR3 is 14 amino acids long. This CDR3 reads CASSRIDSGETQYF. CDR3 DNA sequence: TGTGCCAGCAGCCGGATAGACAGTGGAGAGACCCAGTACTTC.

This clonotype came up many times. The chain combines TRBV6-1 with TRBJ2-7, with 8 bases that match TRBD1. CDR1 is MNHNS, CDR2 SASEGT, per germline. The CDR3 is 14 amino acids. Unmatched junction bases numbered 10, after V lost 6 bases and J lost 6 bases. CDR3 coding DNA: TGTGCCAGCAGACCCCGGGACAGGCCGCTCGAGCAGTACTTC. Its protein is CASRPRDRPLEQYF.

There are a few counts of this clonotype. The chain links TRBV10-3 to TRBJ2-1; 12 bases fit TRBD1. The CDR3 runs to 14 residues. CDR1 and CDR2 (germline): ENHRY, SYGVKD. The J segment lost 8 bases and the V segment lost 4 bases, leaving 3 bases of the junction unmatched. The CDR3 is CAISGDRGPDEQFF. CDR3 nucleotides: TGTGCCATCAGTGGGGACAGGGGGCCCGATGAGCAGTTCTTC.

The chain carries TRBV7-8 and TRBJ2-2; the match to TRBD1 covers 10 bases. J lost 0 bases, V lost 3 bases, and 4 bases had no gene match. This CDR3 has 17 residues. CDR1 and CDR2 (germline): SGHVS, FQNEAQ. CDR3 loop: CASSFMTGGANTGELFF. The DNA for the CDR3 is TGTGCCAGCAGCTTTATGACAGGGGGCGCGAACACCGGGGAGCTGTTTTTT.

In DNA, the CDR3 is TGCGCCAGCAGCCAGGGCCACGCCTACGAGCAGTACTTC. As protein: CASSQGHAYEQYF. V and J are TRBV4-3 and TRBJ2-7; no reliable D call. This CDR3 has 13 residues. The germline V and J ends were trimmed by 3 bases and 2 bases, with 8 bases remaining between them. The germline gives CDR1 LGHNA, CDR2 YSLEER.